This is a list of T cell receptor beta chains from one sample in a study of control samples from healthy donors and cancer patients. Profiled with immunoSEQ multiplex PCR; TCRdb holds only in-frame clones, not every one. This table holds 150,000 to 200,000 clones, roughly 88% found once. The material sequenced was blood. The receptors shown here come from a woman aged 25 to 39 in good health. Both conserved end residues are part of each CDR3. The order of the fields is D gene, clone size, J gene, V gene, CDR3 protein, CDR3 DNA. D genes are given only for firm matches. The listing skips clone size in some rows; elsewhere it reads once, few, many or a size class.

d_gene: -
abundance: -
j_gene: TRBJ2-3
v_gene: TRBV24-1
CDR3aa: CATSKPGTDTQYF
CDR3nt: TGTGCCACCAGTAAGCCGGGCACAGATACGCAGTATTTT

d_gene: -
abundance: few
j_gene: TRBJ2-6
v_gene: TRBV27
CDR3aa: CASSLSSRANVLTF
CDR3nt: TGTGCCAGCAGTTTATCCTCCAGGGCCAACGTCCTGACTTTC

d_gene: TRBD2
abundance: -
j_gene: TRBJ2-1
v_gene: TRBV9
CDR3aa: CASSARSGGDFGEQFF
CDR3nt: TGTGCCAGCAGCGCTCGTAGCGGGGGGGACTTCGGTGAGCAGTTCTTC

d_gene: -
abundance: -
j_gene: TRBJ2-4
v_gene: TRBV10-1
CDR3aa: CASSESTGSGNIQYF
CDR3nt: TGCGCCAGCAGTGAGTCAACAGGGTCGGGAAACATTCAGTACTTC

d_gene: TRBD2
abundance: -
j_gene: TRBJ2-2
v_gene: TRBV11-2
CDR3aa: CASSRGTSGPGELFF
CDR3nt: TGTGCCAGCAGCCGGGGGACTAGTGGCCCCGGGGAGCTGTTTTTT

d_gene: TRBD1
abundance: -
j_gene: TRBJ1-1
v_gene: TRBV15
CDR3aa: CATSRGGQSLGTEAFF
CDR3nt: TGTGCCACCAGCAGAGGGGGACAGAGCCTTGGGACTGAAGCTTTCTTT

d_gene: -
abundance: -
j_gene: TRBJ2-3
v_gene: TRBV3-1/TRBV3-2
CDR3aa: CASSQSDTQYF
CDR3nt: TGTGCCAGCAGCCAGAGCGATACGCAGTATTTT

d_gene: TRBD2
abundance: -
j_gene: TRBJ2-1
v_gene: TRBV7-2
CDR3aa: CASIHSGSPNEQFF
CDR3nt: TGTGCCAGCATCCATAGCGGGTCACCTAATGAGCAGTTCTTC

d_gene: TRBD2
abundance: -
j_gene: TRBJ2-5
v_gene: TRBV10-1
CDR3aa: CASSLASGVVGETQYF
CDR3nt: TGCGCCAGCAGTCTGGCTAGCGGGGTTGTGGGAGAGACCCAGTACTTC

d_gene: -
abundance: -
j_gene: TRBJ2-2
v_gene: TRBV28
CDR3aa: CASSLLNTGELFF
CDR3nt: TGTGCCAGCAGTTTGCTTAACACCGGGGAGCTGTTTTTT

d_gene: -
abundance: -
j_gene: TRBJ1-1
v_gene: TRBV6-5
CDR3aa: CASILITNTEAFF
CDR3nt: TGTGCCAGCATCCTGATCACGAACACTGAAGCTTTCTTT

d_gene: -
abundance: -
j_gene: TRBJ2-7
v_gene: TRBV29-1
CDR3aa: CSVVTPTSPYEQYF
CDR3nt: TGCAGCGTTGTAACCCCAACCAGCCCCTACGAGCAGTACTTC

d_gene: -
abundance: once
j_gene: TRBJ2-1
v_gene: TRBV7-5
CDR3aa: CVRSRGLAGAPSYNEQFF
CDR3nt: TGTGTCAGAAGCAGAGGACTAGCGGGGGCCCCCTCCTACAATGAGCAGTTCTTC

d_gene: -
abundance: -
j_gene: TRBJ1-2
v_gene: TRBV21-1
CDR3aa: CASSKALGSFYGYTF
CDR3nt: TGTGCCAGCAGCAAAGCTCTAGGCAGCTTCTATGGCTACACCTTC

d_gene: -
abundance: -
j_gene: TRBJ2-1
v_gene: TRBV7-2
CDR3aa: CASSLSSVNEQFF
CDR3nt: TGTGCCAGCAGCTTAAGTAGCGTAAATGAGCAGTTCTTC

d_gene: TRBD1
abundance: -
j_gene: TRBJ1-2
v_gene: TRBV15
CDR3aa: CATSTADRVGGYGYTF
CDR3nt: TGTGCCACCAGCACGGCAGACAGGGTCGGCGGCTATGGCTACACCTTC

d_gene: TRBD1
abundance: -
j_gene: TRBJ1-1
v_gene: TRBV29-1
CDR3aa: CSVYSTGGPSAFF
CDR3nt: TGCAGCGTCTACTCGACAGGGGGCCCGTCGGCTTTCTTT

d_gene: -
abundance: -
j_gene: TRBJ2-4
v_gene: TRBV6-1
CDR3aa: CASSESFLGWNIQYF
CDR3nt: TGTGCCAGCAGTGAGTCCTTCTTGGGATGGAACATTCAGTACTTC

d_gene: TRBD1
abundance: -
j_gene: TRBJ1-6
v_gene: TRBV5-4
CDR3aa: CASSETGGATSPLHF
CDR3nt: TGTGCCAGCAGCGAGACAGGGGGCGCAACCTCACCCCTCCACTTT

d_gene: TRBD1
abundance: -
j_gene: TRBJ1-5
v_gene: TRBV6-5
CDR3aa: CASSDGQGTQPQHF
CDR3nt: TGTGCCAGCAGCGATGGACAGGGTACTCAGCCCCAGCATTTT

d_gene: -
abundance: -
j_gene: TRBJ1-1
v_gene: TRBV10-2
CDR3aa: CAGSHNLNTEAFF
CDR3nt: TGCGCCGGCAGTCATAATCTAAACACTGAAGCTTTCTTT

d_gene: -
abundance: -
j_gene: TRBJ1-6
v_gene: TRBV5-1
CDR3aa: CASSSLTGTLHF
CDR3nt: TGCGCCAGCAGTTCCCTGACAGGCACCCTCCACTTT

d_gene: TRBD1
abundance: -
j_gene: TRBJ2-4
v_gene: TRBV7-2
CDR3aa: CASSLPGGRRNIQYF
CDR3nt: TGTGCCAGCAGCTTACCAGGGGGCAGGAGAAACATTCAGTACTTC

d_gene: -
abundance: few
j_gene: TRBJ2-5
v_gene: TRBV5-1
CDR3aa: CASSLGLVEETQYF
CDR3nt: TGCGCCAGCAGCTTGGGACTAGTGGAAGAGACCCAGTACTTC

d_gene: TRBD1
abundance: -
j_gene: TRBJ1-2
v_gene: TRBV14
CDR3aa: CASSHVNRGDYGYTF
CDR3nt: TGTGCCAGCAGCCACGTGAACAGGGGGGACTATGGCTACACCTTC